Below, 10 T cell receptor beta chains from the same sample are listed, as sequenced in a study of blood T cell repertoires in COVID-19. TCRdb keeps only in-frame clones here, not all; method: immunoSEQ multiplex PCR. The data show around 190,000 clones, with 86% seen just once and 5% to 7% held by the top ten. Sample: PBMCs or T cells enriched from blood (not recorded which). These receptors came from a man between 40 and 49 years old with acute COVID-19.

CDR3 sequence (DNA): TGTGCCAGCAGTGAAGCCCAGGGGGACAATCAGCCCCAGCATTTT. This codes for CASSEAQGDNQPQHF. V gene TRBV2 combines with J gene TRBJ1-5; TRBD1 aligns across 7 bases. CDR1 SNHLY and CDR2 FYNNEI come from the germline V gene. V shed 0 bases and J 3 bases; nucleotides not matched to a gene: 2. This CDR3 region has 15 residues.

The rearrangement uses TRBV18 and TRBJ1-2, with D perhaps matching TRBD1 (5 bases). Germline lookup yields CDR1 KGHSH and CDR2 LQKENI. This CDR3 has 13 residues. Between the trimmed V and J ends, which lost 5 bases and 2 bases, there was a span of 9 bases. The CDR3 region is CASSTTANYGYTF. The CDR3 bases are TGTGCCAGCTCAACGACAGCAAACTATGGCTACACCTTC.

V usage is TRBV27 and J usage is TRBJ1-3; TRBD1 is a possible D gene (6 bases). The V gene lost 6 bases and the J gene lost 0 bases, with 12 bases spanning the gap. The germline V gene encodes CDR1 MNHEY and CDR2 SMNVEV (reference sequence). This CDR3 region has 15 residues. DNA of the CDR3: TGTGCCAGCAGCCCCCGCAGGGGCTCTGGAAACACCATATATTTT. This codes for CASSPRRGSGNTIYF.

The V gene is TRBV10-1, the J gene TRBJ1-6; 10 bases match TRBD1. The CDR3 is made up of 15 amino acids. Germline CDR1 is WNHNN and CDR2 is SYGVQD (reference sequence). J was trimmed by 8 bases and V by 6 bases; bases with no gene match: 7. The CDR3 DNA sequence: TGCGCCAGCAGCTTGACAGGGGGCAAGGATTCACCCCTCCACTTT. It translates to CASSLTGGKDSPLHF.

CDR3 bases: TGCGCCAGCAGCAAAGACCCGGGGTCCTACGAGCAGTACTTC. It yields the protein CASSKDPGSYEQYF. This chain links TRBV5-1 with TRBJ2-7, with a possible D match to TRBD2 (5 bases). This CDR3 is 14 amino acids long. The germline gives CDR1 SGHRS, CDR2 YFSETQ. V lost 4 bases, J lost 1 base, and 12 bases lay in between.

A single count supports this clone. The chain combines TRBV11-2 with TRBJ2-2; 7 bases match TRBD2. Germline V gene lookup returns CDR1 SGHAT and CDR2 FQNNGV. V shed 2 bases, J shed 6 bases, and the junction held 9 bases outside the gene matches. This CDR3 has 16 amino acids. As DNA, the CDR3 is TGTGCCAGCAGCTTATGGGCGGGAGCCCCCCCCGGGGAGCTGTTTTTT. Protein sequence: CASSLWAGAPPGELFF.

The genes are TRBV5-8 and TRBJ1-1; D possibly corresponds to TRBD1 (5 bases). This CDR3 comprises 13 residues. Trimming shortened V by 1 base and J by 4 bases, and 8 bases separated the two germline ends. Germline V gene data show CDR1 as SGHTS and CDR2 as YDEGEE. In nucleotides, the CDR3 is TGTGCCAGCAGCTTGTTAAGGGGCACTGAAGCTTTCTTT. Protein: CASSLLRGTEAFF.

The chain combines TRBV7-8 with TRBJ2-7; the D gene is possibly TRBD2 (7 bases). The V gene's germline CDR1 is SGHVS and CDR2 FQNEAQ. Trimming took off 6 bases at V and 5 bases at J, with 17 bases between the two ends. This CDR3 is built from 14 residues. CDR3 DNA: TGTGCCAGCAGACCGGGGAGAGGGGGGGACGAGCAGTACTTC. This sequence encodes CASRPGRGGDEQYF.

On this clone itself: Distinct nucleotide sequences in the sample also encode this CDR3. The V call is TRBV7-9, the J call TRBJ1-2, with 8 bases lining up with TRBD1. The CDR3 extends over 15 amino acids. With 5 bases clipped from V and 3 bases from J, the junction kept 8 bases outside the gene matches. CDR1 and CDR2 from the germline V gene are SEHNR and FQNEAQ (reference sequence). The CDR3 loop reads CASSLGQAGDYGYTF. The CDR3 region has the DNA TGTGCCAGCAGCCTGGGACAGGCGGGGGACTATGGCTACACCTTC.

The CDR3 coding sequence is TGTGCCAGCAGCTTAATTAGCTCGGAGACCCAGTACTTC. It is translated as CASSLISSETQYF. The J gene is TRBJ2-5, the V gene TRBV11-2; D gene unclear. V dropped 2 bases and J dropped 5 bases, with 9 bases sitting between them. CDR1 and CDR2 (germline): SGHAT, FQNNGV. This CDR3 contains 13 residues.